These 17 T cell receptor beta chains originate from one sample sequenced in a study of early T cells in non-severe SARS-CoV-2 infection. TCRdb analysed the 5' RACE reads with MiXCR anew, one entry per CDR3 protein. The sample contains around 23,000 distinct CDR3 sequences, nearly 5.5% of which appear only once. Specimen: whole blood. The receptor set was obtained from an adult who was a healthcare worker with PCR-confirmed SARS-CoV-2 infection or an uninfected control (not recorded which).

For this clonotype: This may be a read error: a much more frequent sequence differs by one nucleotide. The V call is TRBV29-1, the J call TRBJ2-3; perhaps TRBD1 as D (7 bases). Looked up from germline, CDR1 is SQVTM and CDR2 is ANQGSEA. V lost 3 bases to trimming and J lost 12 bases, with 19 bases between them. CDR3 length equals 13 residues. The CDR3 coding sequence is TGCAGCGTTGACAGGGGGGACAGTCCCGGCCAGTATTTT. Amino acid sequence: CSVDRGDSPGQYF.

V and J are TRBV30 and TRBJ2-5; TRBD2 matches 7 bases. CDR3 length equals 14 residues. V dropped 2 bases and J dropped 4; count of bases not matched to a gene: 7. Germline loops: CDR1 GTSNPN, CDR2 SVGIG (reference sequence). In DNA form, the CDR3 reads TGTGCCTGGAGTAATTCGGGAGGAGGAGAGACCCAGTACTTC. It translates to CAWSNSGGGETQYF.

This clonotype appeared many times. The chain carries TRBV10-3 and TRBJ2-7; 10 positions agree with TRBD2. Trimming at V came to 0 bases and at J to 4 bases, leaving 6 bases not matched to a gene. This CDR3 is 16 amino acids long. CDR1 and CDR2 (germline): ENHRY, SYGVKD. The CDR3 DNA reads as TGTGCCATCAGTGAGTCATTAGCGGGAGGCCAGTACGAGCAGTACTTC. Its translation: CAISESLAGGQYEQYF.

The V gene is TRBV29-1, the J gene TRBJ2-7, with TRBD1 identical over 7 bases. The J segment lost 2 bases and the V segment lost 4 bases, leaving 5 bases of the junction unmatched. This CDR3 has 13 residues. Germline V CDR1 and CDR2: SQVTM, ANQGSEA. DNA of the CDR3: TGCAGCGTTGCGGGACAGACAACCTACGAGCAGTACTTC. Translated, it gives CSVAGQTTYEQYF.

This clonotype has only a few counts. V gene TRBV7-2 combines with J gene TRBJ2-1; no definite D call. The CDR3 runs 12 residues. The germline CDR1 and CDR2 sequences are SGHTA and FQGNSA. With 6 bases removed from V and 9 bases from J, the gap between germline ends came to 12 bases. The CDR3 sequence: CASRSRSSEQFF. CDR3 DNA: TGTGCCAGCAGATCTAGATCGAGTGAGCAGTTCTTC. Combining the CDR3 with reference TRBV7-2 and TRBJ2-1 gives the whole variable domain GAGVSQSPSNKVTEKGKDVELRCDPISGHTALYWYRQSLGQGLEFLIYFQGNSAPDKSGLPSDRFSAERTGGSVSTLTIQRTQQEDSAVYLCASRSRSSEQFFGPGTRLTVL.

This clonotype was recorded at least ten times. The chain carries TRBV6-2 or TRBV6-3 and TRBJ2-5; D is ambiguous. This CDR3 spans 13 amino acids. The germline V gene has CDR1 MNHEY and CDR2 SVGEGT. Trimming left V 7 bases short and J 3 bases short, with 12 bases between. The CDR3: CASTVSVKETQYF. The CDR3 DNA sequence: TGTGCCAGCACGGTGAGCGTCAAAGAGACCCAGTACTTC.

The chain employs TRBV2 and TRBJ2-2; 12 bases agree with TRBD1. J was trimmed by 5 bases and V by 5 bases; bases with no gene match: 3. The CDR3 length is 15 residues. The germline V gene encodes CDR1 SNHLY and CDR2 FYNNEI. In DNA form, the CDR3 reads TGTGCCAGCAGTCGGGACAGGGGGCGAACCGGGGAGCTGTTTTTT. Translated: CASSRDRGRTGELFF.

This clonotype appeared many times. The CDR3 loop reads CASSTVGQRGFYEQYF. The CDR3 DNA follows: TGTGCCAGCAGCACCGTGGGGCAGCGGGGGTTTTACGAGCAGTACTTC. V and J are TRBV28 and TRBJ2-7, with 8 nucleotides matching TRBD2. This CDR3 has 16 residues. Germline trimming cut 6 bases from V and 4 bases from J; bases unmatched to any gene: 14. Germline V lookup: CDR1 MDHEN, CDR2 SYDVKM.

This clonotype showed up many times. V is TRBV19 and J is TRBJ1-5, with 8 bases aligning to TRBD1. V shed 6 bases and J 3 bases; nucleotides not matched to a gene: 7. The CDR3 totals 15 residues. The germline gives CDR1 LNHDA, CDR2 SQIVND (reference sequence). The CDR3 is CASRPGQASNQPQHF. As DNA, the CDR3 is TGTGCCAGTAGGCCGGGACAGGCCTCCAATCAGCCCCAGCATTTT.

This clonotype was detected only a few times. The chain combines TRBV21-1 with TRBJ2-7; the table's D call, TRBD2, has no DNA check behind it. TRBV21-1 is labeled a pseudogene. The CDR3 extends over 14 amino acids. The CDR3 spells CASSKGISAGCLYV. DNA of the CDR3: TGTGCCAGCAGCAAAGGGATTAGCGCAGGGTGTCTGTACGTC.

This clonotype was counted at least ten times. The genes are TRBV5-1 and TRBJ2-6, with D possibly matching TRBD2 (5 bases). The CDR3 runs 14 residues. With 4 bases removed from V and 1 base from J, the gap between germline ends came to 6 bases. The germline V gene has CDR1 SGHRS and CDR2 YFSETQ. CDR3 in amino acids: CASSTGSGANVLTF. The CDR3 nucleotides read TGCGCCAGCAGCACGGGGTCTGGGGCCAACGTCCTGACTTTC. The full variable domain, its missing parts supplied by reference TRBV5-1 and TRBJ2-6, is KAGVTQTPRYLIKTRGQQVTLSCSPISGHRSVSWYQQTPGQGLQFLFEYFSETQRNKGNFPGRFSGRQFSNSRSEMNVSTLELGDSALYLCASSTGSGANVLTFGAGSRLTVL.

This clonotype was observed a handful of times. The chain links TRBV25-1 to TRBJ2-5; weak D call: TRBD2 (6 bases). The CDR3 runs 13 residues. Trimming removed 6 bases at V and 5 bases at J, with 13 bases between. Germline V gene data show CDR1 as MGHDK and CDR2 as SYGVNS. The CDR3 region is CASSYRGFETQYF. The CDR3 DNA follows: TGTGCCAGCAGCTATCGGGGGTTTGAGACCCAGTACTTC.

This clonotype was seen ten or more times. V and J are TRBV4-3 and TRBJ2-2; no clear D. V was cut by 4 bases and J by 8 bases, with 8 bases left in between. The CDR3 is made up of 12 amino acids. Germline V gene lookup returns CDR1 LGHNA and CDR2 YSLEER. CDR3 residues: CASSPNGGELFF. As DNA, the CDR3 is TGCGCCAGCAGCCCCAATGGGGGGGAGCTGTTTTTT.

To note about this clonotype: A much larger clone lies one base from this, so it may be a read error. The genes are TRBV7-2 and TRBJ2-1; 12 nucleotides line up with TRBD2. Germline values: CDR1 SGHTA, CDR2 FQGNSA. The CDR3 has 17 amino acids. CDR3 in DNA: TGTGCCAGCAGCTTAGTTGTGCTAGCGGGAGGGTACATTGAGCAGTTCTTC. Its translation is CASSLVVLAGGYIEQFF.

This clonotype was seen ten or more times. V and J are TRBV7-6 and TRBJ2-1, with D perhaps matching TRBD2 (5 bases). The V end was cut by 5 bases, the J end by 7 bases, with 18 bases between. The CDR3 has 15 residues. CDR1 is SGHVS and CDR2 is FNYEAQ in the germline V gene. CDR3: CASSRGPGIVNEQFF. The CDR3 nucleotides are TGTGCCAGCAGCCGCGGGCCGGGGATTGTGAATGAGCAGTTCTTC.

Ten or more counts support this clonotype. This chain connects TRBV19 to TRBJ2-2; TRBD1 matches at 8 bases. This CDR3 has 14 residues. J lost 2 bases, V lost 9 bases, and 5 bases had no gene match. Looked up from germline, CDR1 is LNHDA and CDR2 is SQIVND (reference sequence). DNA of the CDR3: TGTGCCAGCGGGACAGGTTATAACACCGGGGAGCTGTTTTTT. Residues: CASGTGYNTGELFF.

This clonotype was counted ten times or more. The gene calls are TRBV7-2 and TRBJ2-3, with D unclear. Trimming pared 5 bases from V and 7 bases from J, leaving 7 bases between. CDR3 length: 11 amino acids. CDR1 SGHTA and CDR2 FQGNSA come from the germline V gene. The CDR3 DNA follows: TGTGCCAGCAGCGCCTACAATACGCAGTATTTT. Translating it yields CASSAYNTQYF. Looking up the rest from reference TRBV7-2 and TRBJ2-3 gives the full variable domain: GAGVSQSPSNKVTEKGKDVELRCDPISGHTALYWYRQSLGQGLEFLIYFQGNSAPDKSGLPSDRFSAERTGGSVSTLTIQRTQQEDSAVYLCASSAYNTQYFGPGTRLTVL.